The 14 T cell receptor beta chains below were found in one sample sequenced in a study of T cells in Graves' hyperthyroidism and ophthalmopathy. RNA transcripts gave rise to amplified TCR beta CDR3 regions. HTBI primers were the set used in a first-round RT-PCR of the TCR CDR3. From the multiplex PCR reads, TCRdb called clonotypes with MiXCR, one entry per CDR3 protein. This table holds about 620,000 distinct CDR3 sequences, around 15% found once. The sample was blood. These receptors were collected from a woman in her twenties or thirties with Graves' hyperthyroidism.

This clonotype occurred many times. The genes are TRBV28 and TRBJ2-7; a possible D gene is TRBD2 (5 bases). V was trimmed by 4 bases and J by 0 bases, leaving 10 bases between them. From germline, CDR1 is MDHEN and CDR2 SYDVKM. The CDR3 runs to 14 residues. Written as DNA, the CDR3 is TGTGCCAGCAGTTCCTGGACTGGCTCCTACGAGCAGTACTTC. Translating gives CASSSWTGSYEQYF.

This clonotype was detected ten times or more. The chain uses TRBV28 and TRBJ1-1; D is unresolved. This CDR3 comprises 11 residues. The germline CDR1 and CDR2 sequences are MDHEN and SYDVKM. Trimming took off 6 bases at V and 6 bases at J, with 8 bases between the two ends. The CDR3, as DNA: TGTGCCAGCAGCCTTTTCGCTGAAGCTTTCTTT. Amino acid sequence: CASSLFAEAFF.

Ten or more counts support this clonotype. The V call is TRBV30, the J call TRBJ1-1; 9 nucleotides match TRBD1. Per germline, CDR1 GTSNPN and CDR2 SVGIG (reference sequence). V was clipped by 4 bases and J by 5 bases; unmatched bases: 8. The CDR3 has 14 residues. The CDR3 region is CAWILGDRVTEAFF. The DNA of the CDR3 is TGTGCCTGGATCCTCGGGGACAGGGTTACTGAAGCTTTCTTT.

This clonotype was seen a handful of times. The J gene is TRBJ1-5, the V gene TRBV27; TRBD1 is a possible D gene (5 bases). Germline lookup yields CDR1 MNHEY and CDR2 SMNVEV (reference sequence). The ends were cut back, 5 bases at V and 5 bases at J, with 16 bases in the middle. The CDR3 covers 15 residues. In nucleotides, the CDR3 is TGTGCCAGCAGTCCCCTGGGGGTTGGGGATCAGCCCCAGCATTTT. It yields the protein CASSPLGVGDQPQHF.

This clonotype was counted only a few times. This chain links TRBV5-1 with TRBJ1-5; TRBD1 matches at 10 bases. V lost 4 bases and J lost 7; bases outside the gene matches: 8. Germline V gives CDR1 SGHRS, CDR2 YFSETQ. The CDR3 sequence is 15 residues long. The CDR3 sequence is CASSAMGQGRQPQHF. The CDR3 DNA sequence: TGCGCCAGCAGCGCTATGGGACAGGGGAGGCAGCCCCAGCATTTT.

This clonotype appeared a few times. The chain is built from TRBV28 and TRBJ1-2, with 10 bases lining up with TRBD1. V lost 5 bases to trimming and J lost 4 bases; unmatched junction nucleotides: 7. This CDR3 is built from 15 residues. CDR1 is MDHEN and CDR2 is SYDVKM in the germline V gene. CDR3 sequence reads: CASSPLTGGSYGYTF. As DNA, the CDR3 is TGTGCCAGCAGTCCGTTGACAGGGGGCAGCTATGGCTACACCTTC.

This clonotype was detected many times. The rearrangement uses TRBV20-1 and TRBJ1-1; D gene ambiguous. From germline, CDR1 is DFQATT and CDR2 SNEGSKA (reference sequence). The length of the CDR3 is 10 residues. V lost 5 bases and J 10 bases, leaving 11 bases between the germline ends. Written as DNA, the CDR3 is TGCAGTGCTGAGGCGGGAGCAGCTTTCTTT. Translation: CSAEAGAAFF.

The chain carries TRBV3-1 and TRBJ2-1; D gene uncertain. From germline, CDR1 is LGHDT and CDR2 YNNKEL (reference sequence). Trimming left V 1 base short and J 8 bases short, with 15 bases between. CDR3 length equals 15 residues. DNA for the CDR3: TGTGCCAGCAGCCAAGCCGGACCGCAAGAGGATGAGCAGTTCTTC. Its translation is CASSQAGPQEDEQFF.

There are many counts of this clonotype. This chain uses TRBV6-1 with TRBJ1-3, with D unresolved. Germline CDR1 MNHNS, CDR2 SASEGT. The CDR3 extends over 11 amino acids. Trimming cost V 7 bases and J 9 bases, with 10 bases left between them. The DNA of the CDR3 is TGTGCCAGCAACACCGAAGGCACCATATATTTT. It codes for CASNTEGTIYF.

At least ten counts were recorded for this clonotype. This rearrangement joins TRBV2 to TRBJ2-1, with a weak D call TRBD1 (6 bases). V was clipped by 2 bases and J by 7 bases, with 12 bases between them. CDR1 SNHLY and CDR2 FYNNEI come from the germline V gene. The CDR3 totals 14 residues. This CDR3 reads CASSEKQGRNEQFF. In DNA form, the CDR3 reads TGTGCCAGCAGTGAAAAACAGGGAAGGAATGAGCAGTTCTTC.

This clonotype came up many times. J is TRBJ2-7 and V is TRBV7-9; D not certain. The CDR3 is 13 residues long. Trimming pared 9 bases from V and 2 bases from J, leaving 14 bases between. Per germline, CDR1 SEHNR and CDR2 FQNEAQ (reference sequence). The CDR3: CASRVGDTYEQYF. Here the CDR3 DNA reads TGTGCCAGTAGGGTGGGTGATACCTACGAGCAGTACTTC.

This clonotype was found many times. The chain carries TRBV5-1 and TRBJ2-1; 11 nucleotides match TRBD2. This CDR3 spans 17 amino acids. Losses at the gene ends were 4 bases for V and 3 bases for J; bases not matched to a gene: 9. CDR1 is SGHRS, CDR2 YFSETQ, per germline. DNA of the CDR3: TGCGCCAGCAGCCGAGATAGCGGGAGGGCCCTCTACAATGAGCAGTTCTTC. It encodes CASSRDSGRALYNEQFF.

This CDR3 is CATSRVQTTTDTQYF. CDR3 DNA sequence: TGTGCCACCAGCAGAGTACAAACTACGACAGATACGCAGTATTTT. The chain has TRBV15 and TRBJ2-3; D remains ambiguous. The V end lost 1 base, the J end lost 3 bases, and 11 bases lay between the germline ends. The CDR3 totals 15 residues. Germline CDR1 and CDR2: LNHNV and YYDKDF (reference sequence).

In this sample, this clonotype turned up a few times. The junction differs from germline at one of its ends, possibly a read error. The CDR3 bases are TGTGCCAGCAGCCCTACCCGGACGGTGAACACTGAAACTTTCTTT. It codes for CASSPTRTVNTETFF. The rearrangement uses TRBV6-2 or TRBV6-3 and TRBJ1-1; D remains unclear. This CDR3 has 15 residues. Looked up from germline, CDR1 is MNHEY and CDR2 is SVGEGT.